This T cell receptor beta chain derives from a study of T cells after yellow fever vaccination. As for the study in general: Fractions of low cell number were prepared using SMART-Seq v4 Ultra Low Input. Study-wide results and caveats: Most clones from primary vaccination were detected again post-booster (about 95% CD4, about 88% CD8). Within FACS-sorted repertoires, abundant clonotypes contaminating from the bulk population could be present.

CDR1 LNHDA and CDR2 SQIVND come from the germline V gene (reference sequence). Trimming cost V 8 bases and J 0 bases, with 11 bases left between them. The CDR3 has 14 residues. In this sample, this clonotype turned up a few times. TCRdb re-analysed the 5' RACE reads in MiXCR, keeping a single row per CDR3 protein. The sample comprises about 85,000 distinct CDR3 sequences, more than 10% of which are singletons, and about 26% rests with the top ten. Here the sequenced sample was CD8+ T cells not binding an NS4B(214-222) dextramer, sorted from PBMCs, taken roughly 23 days after the first yellow fever vaccination. V usage is TRBV19 and J usage is TRBJ1-3; D unresolved. This clonotype was sampled from a man aged 18 to 29 who received the YFV17D yellow fever vaccine. The CDR3 DNA is TGTGCCAGTGAAATGAGCTTCTCTGGAAACACCATATATTTT. Translation: CASEMSFSGNTIYF.